This T cell receptor (beta chain) stems from a study of CD8 T cells in Susac syndrome. V lost 1 base and J 5 bases, leaving 15 bases between the germline ends. The length of the CDR3 is 16 residues. Germline assignment: CDR1 DFQATT and CDR2 SNEGSKA (reference sequence). Matching for age and sex applied to the controls, who were healthy donors. A quantity of about 0.5 to 1 ug RNA underwent reverse transcription using random hexamers. TCRdb reanalysed the immunoSEQ multiplex PCR reads using MiXCR and keeps one entry per CDR3 protein. The data hold 130,000 to 150,000 distinct CDR3 sequences, with roughly 94% observed a single time.

Sequencing was performed on CD4+ T cells from PBMCs. The sequence derives from a human donor in good health. V usage is TRBV20-1 and J usage is TRBJ1-6, with a possible D match to TRBD1 (6 bases). Here the CDR3 reads CSARVRTVGNNSPLHF. DNA for the CDR3: TGCAGTGCTAGAGTACGGACAGTGGGTAATAATTCACCCCTCCACTTT.